These 10 T cell receptor beta chains share one sample of origin, sequenced in a study of CD8 T cells in Susac syndrome. Reverse transcription of about 0.45 to 1 ug RNA used random hexamers. MiXCR, applied by TCRdb to the immunoSEQ multiplex PCR reads, yields one record per CDR3 protein. The profile shows approximately 170,000 distinct CDR3 sequences, around 94% of them singletons. The sample was CD4+ T cells from PBMCs. The origin of the receptors is a human donor with multiple sclerosis.

The chain employs TRBV20-1 and TRBJ2-1, with D possibly matching TRBD1 (5 bases). Trimming left V 3 bases short and J 0 bases short, with 6 bases between. The germline V gene has CDR1 DFQATT and CDR2 SNEGSKA (reference sequence). The length of the CDR3 is 13 residues. The chain's CDR3 is CSASQGSYNEQFF. The CDR3 coding sequence is TGCAGTGCTAGCCAGGGCTCCTACAATGAGCAGTTCTTC.

The rearrangement uses TRBV5-1 and TRBJ1-1, with D unclear. The V gene lost 2 bases and the J gene lost 8 bases, with 7 bases spanning the gap. This CDR3 region has 11 residues. From germline, CDR1 is SGHRS and CDR2 YFSETQ. The CDR3 coding sequence is TGCGCCAGCAGCTTAGATTCAGAAGCTTTCTTT. Encoded protein: CASSLDSEAFF.

V gene TRBV7-8 combines with J gene TRBJ1-2, with D possibly being TRBD1 (5 bases). The CDR3 covers 13 residues. Looked up from germline, CDR1 is SGHVS and CDR2 is FQNEAQ. V gave up 4 bases and J gave up 0 bases, with 6 bases separating them. CDR3 coding DNA: TGTGCCAGCAGCTGGGACTCTAACTATGGCTACACCTTC. This encodes CASSWDSNYGYTF.

V is TRBV3-1 and J is TRBJ2-7, with D maybe TRBD1 (6 bases). Germline CDR1 LGHDT, CDR2 YNNKEL (reference sequence). The CDR3 extends over 13 amino acids. V gave up 5 bases and J gave up 3 bases, with 11 bases separating them. The CDR3 protein is CASSNRDNYEQYF. The CDR3 DNA is TGTGCCAGCAGCAACCGGGACAACTACGAGCAGTACTTC.

This clonotype has a single count. J is TRBJ2-5 and V is TRBV29-1, with a tentative D call TRBD1 (5 bases). Trimming cost V 1 base and J 4 bases, with 13 bases left between them. Germline V gene data show CDR1 as SQVTM and CDR2 as ANQGSEA. The CDR3 has 14 amino acids. CDR3 coding DNA: TGCAGCGTTGAAGGGCAGGGATTGGGAGAGACCCAGTACTTC. Its translation: CSVEGQGLGETQYF. Based on the CDR3 plus reference TRBV29-1 and TRBJ2-5, the full variable domain is SAVISQKPSRDICQRGTSLTIQCQVDSQVTMMFWYRQQPGQSLTLIATANQGSEATYESGFVIDKFPISRPNLTFSTLTVSNMSPEDSSIYLCSVEGQGLGETQYFGPGTRLLVL.

The genes are TRBV5-4 and TRBJ1-1; possibly TRBD1 for D (6 bases). V lost 9 bases and J 3 bases, leaving 12 bases between the germline ends. Germline lookup yields CDR1 SGHNT and CDR2 YYREEE (reference sequence). The CDR3 length is 12 residues. Here the CDR3 DNA reads TGTGCCATCACAGGGCGGCACACTGAAGCTTTCTTT. Its translation is CAITGRHTEAFF. Based on the CDR3 plus reference TRBV5-4 and TRBJ1-1, the full variable domain is ETGVTQSPTHLIKTRGQQVTLRCSSQSGHNTVSWYQQALGQGPQFIFQYYREEENGRGNFPPRFSGLQFPNYSSELNVNALELDDSALYLCAITGRHTEAFFGQGTRLTVV.

The V call is TRBV20-1, the J call TRBJ1-3; no reliable D call. The length of the CDR3 is 13 residues. Deletions cut 5 bases from V and 0 bases from J, with 8 bases between. Germline V CDR1 and CDR2: DFQATT, SNEGSKA (reference sequence). CDR3 nucleotides: TGCAGTGCTGCTACGTTCTCTGGAAACACCATATATTTT. It translates to CSAATFSGNTIYF.

V is TRBV7-8 and J is TRBJ1-4; TRBD1 agrees at 7 bases. Germline V CDR1 and CDR2: SGHVS, FQNEAQ. V trimming: 4 bases; J trimming: 7 bases; junction bases outside the gene matches: 9. This CDR3 region has 15 residues. The CDR3 here is CASSSQGQFFEKLFF. The CDR3, as DNA: TGTGCCAGCAGCTCCCAGGGACAGTTCTTTGAAAAACTGTTTTTT.

The rearrangement joins TRBV19 to TRBJ1-3; D remains ambiguous. Germline values: CDR1 LNHDA, CDR2 SQIVND (reference sequence). The CDR3 is 12 residues long. V lost 6 bases, J lost 2 bases, and 5 bases lay in between. The CDR3 DNA reads TGTGCCAGTAGGAGTACTGGAAACACCATATATTTT. It translates to CASRSTGNTIYF.

The chain couples TRBV2 to TRBJ2-5; TRBD2 might be the D (5 bases). The CDR3 consists of 13 residues. Between the trimmed V and J ends, which lost 7 bases and 5 bases, there was a span of 14 bases. From germline, CDR1 is SNHLY and CDR2 FYNNEI. CDR3 in amino acids: CASNPGIGETQYF. The CDR3 nucleotides are TGTGCCAGCAATCCGGGGATCGGGGAGACCCAGTACTTC.